The 32 T cell receptor beta chains given below trace back to one sample, sequenced in a study of T cell repertoires in cytomegalovirus infection. Antigen specificity for these receptors is unknown. From the reads, TCRdb called clonotypes with MiXCR, one entry per CDR3 protein. The sample contains approximately 110,000 distinct CDR3 sequences, about 33% of which appear only once. Sequences were derived from CD8+ T cells from cultured PBMCs, sampled from culture after CMV antigen stimulation. Every receptor here comes from a human donor in good health (CMV status not recorded). Some clones in this sample may be carry-over from other donors' samples.

This chain uses TRBV5-4 with TRBJ2-3; weak D call: TRBD2 (5 bases). The CDR3 loop spans 15 amino acids. The germline CDR1 and CDR2 sequences are SGHNT and YYREEE (reference sequence). V was shortened by 0 bases and J by 4 bases, with 12 bases between the two germline ends. CDR3 loop: CASSLDRRGPDTQYF. As DNA, the CDR3 is TGTGCCAGCAGCTTGGACCGCCGGGGTCCAGATACGCAGTATTTT.

In this sample, this clonotype turned up many times. The rearrangement uses TRBV7-2 and TRBJ2-5; 12 nucleotides agree with TRBD2. Germline lookup yields CDR1 SGHTA and CDR2 FQGNSA. V lost 3 bases to trimming and J lost 0 bases; unmatched junction nucleotides: 11. The CDR3 spans 19 residues. Written as DNA, the CDR3 is TGTGCCAGCAGCTTTAATCGACTAGCGGGGGTCAAATACCAAGAGACCCAGTACTTC. It yields the protein CASSFNRLAGVKYQETQYF. Supplemented by reference TRBV7-2 and TRBJ2-5, the full variable domain reads GAGVSQSPSNKVTEKGKDVELRCDPISGHTALYWYRQSLGQGLEFLIYFQGNSAPDKSGLPSDRFSAERTGGSVSTLTIQRTQQEDSAVYLCASSFNRLAGVKYQETQYFGPGTRLLVL.

This clonotype was observed a few times. V usage is TRBV5-6 and J usage is TRBJ2-2; no clear D. Trimming took 4 bases from V and 4 from J, leaving 5 bases between them. The CDR3 extends over 12 amino acids. CDR1 SGHDT and CDR2 YYEEEE come from the germline V gene. The CDR3 region is CASSPGTGELFF. CDR3 sequence (DNA): TGTGCCAGCAGCCCCGGCACCGGGGAGCTGTTTTTT.

The CDR3 DNA reads TGTGCCAGCAGTGAAGGGGCAGAGAACACAGATACGCAGTATTTT. Its translation: CASSEGAENTDTQYF. The chain joins TRBV2 to TRBJ2-3; D uncertain. Trimming removed 1 base from V and 2 bases from J, with 10 bases in between. Germline CDR1 is SNHLY and CDR2 is FYNNEI. The CDR3 is 15 amino acids.

With regard to this clonotype: The junction shows a germline mismatch at one end, possibly a read error. The V and J genes are TRBV7-2 and TRBJ1-1; TRBD1 is a possible D gene (5 bases). Germline assignment: CDR1 SGHTA and CDR2 FQGNSA. There are 11 residues in the CDR3. The CDR3 DNA is TGTGCCTGCAGCAGGGACACTGAAGCTTTCTTT. Its translation: CACSRDTEAFF.

The rearrangement links TRBV7-6 to TRBJ2-1; D may be TRBD1 (6 bases). The CDR3 runs 14 residues. Germline V gives CDR1 SGHVS, CDR2 FNYEAQ. The V gene lost 1 base and the J gene lost 7 bases, with 11 bases spanning the gap. The CDR3 loop is CASSLGQDPNEQFF. The CDR3 bases are TGTGCCAGCAGCTTAGGACAGGACCCAAATGAGCAGTTCTTC.

The CDR3 nucleotides read TGTGCCAGCAGTGCTGGTTGGGATCGTAGCAATCAGCCCCAGCATTTT. Its protein is CASSAGWDRSNQPQHF. This chain uses TRBV2 with TRBJ1-5; D is ambiguous. The V gene's germline CDR1 is SNHLY and CDR2 FYNNEI. Trimming shortened V by 4 bases and J by 0 bases, and 13 bases separated the two germline ends. The CDR3 is 16 amino acids.

Comments on this clonotype: The final CDR3 position lacks the conserved phenylalanine or tryptophan, pointing to a likely read error. The genes are TRBV7-6 and TRBJ2-5, with 8 bases fitting TRBD2. The CDR3 totals 16 residues. Germline CDR1 reads SGHVS; CDR2 reads FNYEAQ. V gave up 3 bases and J gave up 5 bases; unmatched junction bases: 11. The CDR3 DNA is TGTGCCAGCAGCTTGAGCGGACTAGCTGGTGAGGAGACCCAGTACTTG. Translating it yields CASSLSGLAGEETQYL.

CDR3 DNA: TGTGCCAGCAGTACCCAGGACCGTCCAGACGGAAACACCATATATTTT. It codes for CASSTQDRPDGNTIYF. The chain couples TRBV6-1 to TRBJ1-3; D unresolved. Germline lookup yields CDR1 MNHNS and CDR2 SASEGT. Between the trimmed V and J ends, which lost 5 bases and 4 bases, there was a span of 18 bases. CDR3 length: 16 residues.

CDR3 coding DNA: TGTGCCAGCAGCTTAGATCCCGGGACATGGGCCTACGAGCAGTACTTC. It codes for CASSLDPGTWAYEQYF. The chain uses TRBV7-2 and TRBJ2-7, with D tentatively TRBD1 (6 bases). Between the trimmed V and J ends, which lost 1 base and 2 bases, there was a span of 15 bases. The CDR3 is made up of 16 amino acids. The germline V gene has CDR1 SGHTA and CDR2 FQGNSA. The variable domain in full, with the rest retrieved from reference TRBV7-2 and TRBJ2-7, is GAGVSQSPSNKVTEKGKDVELRCDPISGHTALYWYRQSLGQGLEFLIYFQGNSAPDKSGLPSDRFSAERTGGSVSTLTIQRTQQEDSAVYLCASSLDPGTWAYEQYFGPGTRLTVT.

This chain connects TRBV7-2 to TRBJ1-1; TRBD1 might be the D (5 bases). Deletions cut 5 bases from V and 3 bases from J, with 16 bases between. From germline, CDR1 is SGHTA and CDR2 FQGNSA. The CDR3 runs 15 residues. In nucleotides, the CDR3 is TGTGCCAGCAGCCCCCCTATGGGGGTCGACACTGAAGCTTTCTTT. Translated: CASSPPMGVDTEAFF. Based on the CDR3 plus reference TRBV7-2 and TRBJ1-1, the full variable domain is GAGVSQSPSNKVTEKGKDVELRCDPISGHTALYWYRQSLGQGLEFLIYFQGNSAPDKSGLPSDRFSAERTGGSVSTLTIQRTQQEDSAVYLCASSPPMGVDTEAFFGQGTRLTVV.

The chain joins TRBV20-1 to TRBJ1-1; 10 bases match TRBD1. V shed 0 bases and J 2 bases; nucleotides not matched to a gene: 6. CDR1 is DFQATT and CDR2 is SNEGSKA in the germline V gene (reference sequence). The length of the CDR3 is 16 residues. CDR3 loop: CSARDFRTGGNTEAFF. CDR3 nucleotide sequence: TGCAGTGCTAGAGATTTTAGGACAGGGGGTAACACTGAAGCTTTCTTT.

This clonotype has a handful of counts. V usage is TRBV4-2 and J usage is TRBJ2-1; 10 bases align to TRBD1. Germline values: CDR1 LGHNA, CDR2 YNFKEQ. This CDR3 has 16 residues. V shed 4 bases and J 3 bases; nucleotides not matched to a gene: 6. CDR3 protein: CASSPSGTGDYNEQFF. As DNA, the CDR3 is TGTGCCAGCAGCCCCTCCGGGACAGGGGACTACAATGAGCAGTTCTTC.

This clonotype has a count of ten or more. This chain joins TRBV7-8 and TRBJ2-1; TRBD1 might be the D (5 bases). V gave up 1 base and J gave up 4 bases, with 17 bases separating them. Per the germline V gene, CDR1 is SGHVS and CDR2 is FQNEAQ. The CDR3 sequence is 17 residues long. CDR3 in amino acids: CASSLGPRVLLYNEQFF. The CDR3 nucleotides read TGTGCCAGCAGCTTAGGCCCCAGGGTGCTCTTGTACAATGAGCAGTTCTTC.

Many counts were recorded for this clonotype. This rearrangement joins TRBV11-1 to TRBJ2-7; no definite D call. The CDR3 is made up of 14 amino acids. CDR1 SGHAT and CDR2 FQDESV come from the germline V gene (reference sequence). V lost 2 bases and J 2 bases, leaving 10 bases between the germline ends. This CDR3 is CASSLRVGPYEQYF. The CDR3 DNA is TGTGCCAGCAGCTTAAGGGTCGGTCCCTACGAGCAGTACTTC. Based on the CDR3 plus reference TRBV11-1 and TRBJ2-7, the full variable domain is EAEVAQSPRYKITEKSQAVAFWCDPISGHATLYWYRQILGQGPELLVQFQDESVVDDSQLPKDRFSAERLKGVDSTLKIQPAELGDSAMYLCASSLRVGPYEQYFGPGTRLTVT.

The rearrangement joins TRBV5-6 to TRBJ1-5; a possible D gene is TRBD1 (6 bases). V was pared by 4 bases and J by 2 bases, with 16 bases between. There are 16 residues in the CDR3. CDR1 SGHDT and CDR2 YYEEEE come from the germline V gene. CDR3 sequence: CASSPKGGRGNQPQHF. CDR3 nucleotides: TGTGCCAGCAGCCCGAAGGGGGGACGGGGCAATCAGCCCCAGCATTTT.

This clonotype was found once. The gene calls are TRBV24-1 and TRBJ2-5, with D tentatively TRBD2 (5 bases). The germline gives CDR1 KGHDR, CDR2 SFDVKD. This CDR3 contains 13 residues. Trimming took 5 bases from V and 5 from J, leaving 11 bases between them. CDR3 in DNA: TGTGCCACCAGTGGCCGGGGTCAGGAGACCCAGTACTTC. It specifies CATSGRGQETQYF.

The chain has TRBV4-1 and TRBJ1-3; tentative D call: TRBD1 (6 bases). V was pared by 3 bases and J by 8 bases, with 23 bases between. The germline CDR1 and CDR2 sequences are MGHRA and YSYEKL. This CDR3 has 17 residues. The CDR3 DNA sequence: TGCGCCAGCAGCCAGGACAGTCCCCCCTTGCTTGGGGACACCATATATTTT. It codes for CASSQDSPPLLGDTIYF.

This clonotype was observed a few times. The chain couples TRBV7-2 to TRBJ2-5; D is ambiguous. Trimming left V 1 base short and J 0 bases short, with 9 bases between. The CDR3 length is 15 residues. Germline assignment: CDR1 SGHTA and CDR2 FQGNSA. The CDR3 DNA reads as TGTGCCAGCAGCTTAGGGGTACAGTACCAAGAGACCCAGTACTTC. Translating it yields CASSLGVQYQETQYF. The variable domain in full, completed from reference TRBV7-2 and TRBJ2-5, reads GAGVSQSPSNKVTEKGKDVELRCDPISGHTALYWYRQSLGQGLEFLIYFQGNSAPDKSGLPSDRFSAERTGGSVSTLTIQRTQQEDSAVYLCASSLGVQYQETQYFGPGTRLLVL.

This chain links TRBV2 with TRBJ2-4; the match to TRBD1 covers 8 bases. The germline V gene encodes CDR1 SNHLY and CDR2 FYNNEI. This CDR3 is 16 amino acids long. With 3 bases clipped from V and 3 bases from J, the junction kept 7 bases outside the gene matches. CDR3 bases: TGTGCCAGCAGTGACCAAACAGGGGGAGGCAAAAACATTCAGTACTTC. It codes for CASSDQTGGGKNIQYF.

This chain uses TRBV4-2 with TRBJ1-4; D gene uncertain. The CDR3 sequence is 14 residues long. Germline-derived CDR1 and CDR2 are LGHNA and YNFKEQ. The ends were cut back, 2 bases at V and 4 bases at J, with 8 bases in the middle. Here the CDR3 DNA reads TGTGCCAGCAGCCAACTGCAGGATAATGAAAAACTGTTTTTT. It encodes CASSQLQDNEKLFF.

This clonotype was counted many times. The chain recombines TRBV4-3 with TRBJ2-1; 9 bases map to TRBD2. CDR3 length: 15 amino acids. From germline, CDR1 is LGHNA and CDR2 YSLEER. The junction had 5 bases not matched to a gene; V was cut back by 4 bases and J by 4 bases. The CDR3 nucleotides read TGCGCCAGCAGCCGCGGGGGGGCAAAATACAATGAGCAGTTCTTC. This translates into CASSRGGAKYNEQFF.

This clonotype showed up just a few times. The chain carries TRBV7-6 and TRBJ1-3; D gene unclear. Per the germline V gene, CDR1 is SGHVS and CDR2 is FNYEAQ. The ends were cut back, 1 base at V and 0 bases at J, with 13 bases in the middle. This CDR3 spans 17 amino acids. The CDR3, as DNA: TGTGCCAGCAGCTTAGGGGTCAGTTCGTACTCTGGAAACACCATATATTTT. This encodes CASSLGVSSYSGNTIYF. The complete variable domain, with remaining parts taken from reference TRBV7-6 and TRBJ1-3, reads GAGVSQSPRYKVTKRGQDVALRCDPISGHVSLYWYRQALGQGPEFLTYFNYEAQQDKSGLPNDRFSAERPEGSISTLTIQRTEQRDSAMYRCASSLGVSSYSGNTIYFGEGSWLTVV.

This chain joins TRBV12-5 and TRBJ2-4; TRBD1 matches at 7 bases. V gave up 6 bases and J gave up 0 bases; unmatched junction bases: 17. CDR3 length: 19 amino acids. CDR1 and CDR2 (germline): LGHNT, FRNRAP. The CDR3 coding sequence is TGTGCTAGTGGCCGCAGGGGGAATAAGGTTACAATAGCCAAAAACATTCAGTACTTC. This codes for CASGRRGNKVTIAKNIQYF.

This chain links TRBV7-6 with TRBJ2-2; a possible D gene is TRBD1 (6 bases). Trimming left V 3 bases short and J 6 bases short, with 20 bases between. The CDR3 runs 17 residues. Per germline, CDR1 SGHVS and CDR2 FNYEAQ. The CDR3 protein is CASSFSPGDTGPGELFF. CDR3 DNA: TGTGCCAGCAGCTTCTCCCCTGGGGACACCGGCCCCGGGGAGCTGTTTTTT.

The V call is TRBV6-8, the J call TRBJ1-3; perhaps TRBD1 as D (5 bases). Germline values: CDR1 MNHGY, CDR2 SAAAGT. V was cut by 7 bases and J by 4 bases, with 17 bases left in between. There are 15 residues in the CDR3. CDR3 amino acids: CASTTGTQEGNTIYF. CDR3 DNA sequence: TGTGCCAGCACCACCGGGACCCAGGAGGGAAACACCATATATTTT.

This clonotype was picked up many times. V and J are TRBV6-6 and TRBJ2-3; TRBD2 matches at 8 bases. Trimming took 4 bases from V and 2 from J; bases not matched to a gene: 11. This CDR3 has 17 residues. CDR1 MNHNY and CDR2 SVGAGI come from the germline V gene (reference sequence). The DNA of the CDR3 is TGTGCCAGCAGTTGGTCTGCGGGGGGCTCGATCACAGATACGCAGTATTTT. Its translation: CASSWSAGGSITDTQYF.

Many counts were recorded for this clonotype. The V call is TRBV7-8, the J call TRBJ1-5; D is perhaps TRBD1 (6 bases). Looked up from germline, CDR1 is SGHVS and CDR2 is FQNEAQ. Trimming shortened V by 5 bases and J by 4 bases, and 21 bases separated the two germline ends. The CDR3 consists of 17 residues. The CDR3 DNA is TGTGCCAGCAGCCCGCACCTCCCCGACAGGAAGAATCAGCCCCAGCATTTT. Translating gives CASSPHLPDRKNQPQHF.

The rearrangement links TRBV7-9 to TRBJ2-4; D possibly corresponds to TRBD1 (5 bases). Germline V lookup: CDR1 SEHNR, CDR2 FQNEAQ (reference sequence). The CDR3 is 17 residues long. Trimming took off 3 bases at V and 0 bases at J, with 15 bases between the two ends. The CDR3 spells CASSFRDRSLAKNIQYF. CDR3 DNA: TGTGCCAGCAGCTTCCGTGACAGATCGCTAGCCAAAAACATTCAGTACTTC. Full variable domain (rest looked up from reference TRBV7-9 and TRBJ2-4): DTGVSQNPRHKITKRGQNVTFRCDPISEHNRLYWYRQTLGQGPEFLTYFQNEAQLEKSRLLSDRFSAERPKGSFSTLEIQRTEQGDSAMYLCASSFRDRSLAKNIQYFGAGTRLSVL.

The chain uses TRBV5-4 and TRBJ2-7; either TRBD1 or TRBD2 may supply D (5 bases each). Deletions cut 2 bases from V and 6 bases from J, with 21 bases between. The CDR3 extends over 16 amino acids. Germline loops: CDR1 SGHNT, CDR2 YYREEE (reference sequence). DNA of the CDR3: TGTGCCAGCAGCTTCGGGGCACGGCCCGGCCTGAGCGAGCAGTACTTC. Translation: CASSFGARPGLSEQYF.

This clonotype was observed many times. The rearrangement links TRBV7-2 to TRBJ2-1; possibly TRBD2 for D (6 bases). V gave up 0 bases and J gave up 7 bases, with 16 bases separating them. Germline V gene sequence: CDR1 SGHTA, CDR2 FQGNSA. The CDR3 sequence is 16 residues long. The CDR3 loop is CASSLAGLSLRNEQFF. DNA for the CDR3: TGTGCCAGCAGCTTAGCGGGACTCTCCCTTCGGAATGAGCAGTTCTTC. Supplemented by reference TRBV7-2 and TRBJ2-1, the full variable domain reads GAGVSQSPSNKVTEKGKDVELRCDPISGHTALYWYRQSLGQGLEFLIYFQGNSAPDKSGLPSDRFSAERTGGSVSTLTIQRTQQEDSAVYLCASSLAGLSLRNEQFFGPGTRLTVL.

This clonotype showed up many times. The rearrangement links TRBV7-9 to TRBJ1-3; 9 nucleotides match TRBD1. The CDR3 sequence is 18 residues long. Germline CDR1 SEHNR, CDR2 FQNEAQ (reference sequence). V dropped 5 bases and J dropped 4; count of bases not matched to a gene: 15. CDR3 in DNA: TGTGCCAGCAGCCCGCAACTCGGGACAGGGAAAGAGGGAAACACCATATATTTT. Encoded protein: CASSPQLGTGKEGNTIYF.